The clone carrying this T cell receptor beta chain has only one observation. The study ran its PCR with 60 Vbeta and 13 Jbeta primers. The protocol was immunoSEQ multiplex PCR, while the TCRdb copy is restricted to in-frame clones and leaves out a portion. Seen here are fewer than 200,000 clones, around 80% observed once, and the top ten hold roughly 4.7%. This sample stems from a study of cytomegalovirus exposure and HLA in healthy donors. About the research overall: In a previous analysis, about 100 million unique TCR beta sequences were found from some 180 million T cells.

V was clipped by 2 bases and J by 6 bases, with 17 bases between them. Germline-derived CDR1 and CDR2 are LNHDA and SQIVND (reference sequence). The CDR3 extends over 16 amino acids. Sequencing input: PBMCs. The chain combines TRBV19 with TRBJ1-5; tentative D call: TRBD1 (5 bases). The TCR was taken from a woman between 45 and 60 years old in good health and CMV-seropositive. The CDR3 sequence is CASSIHQDILSQPQHF. CDR3 DNA sequence: TGTGCCAGTAGTATACACCAGGACATACTCAGTCAGCCCCAGCATTTT. Using reference TRBV19 and TRBJ1-5 for the parts outside the CDR3, the full variable domain is DGGITQSPKYLFRKEGQNVTLSCEQNLNHDAMYWYRQDPGQGLRLIYYSQIVNDFQKGDIAEGYSVSREKKESFPLTVTSAQKNPTAFYLCASSIHQDILSQPQHFGDGTRLSIL.